This T cell receptor beta chain was recorded in a study of cytomegalovirus exposure and HLA in healthy donors. PCR amplification relied on 60 Vbeta primers (plus 13 Jbeta primers). Clones were read by immunoSEQ multiplex PCR, and TCRdb kept only the in-frame ones, dropping some. This table holds some 79,000 clones, under 80% found once. V lost 5 bases and J 8 bases, leaving 19 bases between the germline ends. Germline lookup yields CDR1 MNHEY and CDR2 SMNVEV (reference sequence). The length of the CDR3 is 15 residues. The donors gave bone marrow, and they were healthy. The J gene is TRBJ2-1, the V gene TRBV27; D possibly corresponds to TRBD2 (5 bases). Material: PBMCs. The sequence was collected from a male donor in good health and CMV-seropositive. Here the CDR3 DNA reads TGTGCCAGCAGTCAAGGACGGGGAGATTGGGATGAGCAGTTCTTC. This translates into CASSQGRGDWDEQFF.